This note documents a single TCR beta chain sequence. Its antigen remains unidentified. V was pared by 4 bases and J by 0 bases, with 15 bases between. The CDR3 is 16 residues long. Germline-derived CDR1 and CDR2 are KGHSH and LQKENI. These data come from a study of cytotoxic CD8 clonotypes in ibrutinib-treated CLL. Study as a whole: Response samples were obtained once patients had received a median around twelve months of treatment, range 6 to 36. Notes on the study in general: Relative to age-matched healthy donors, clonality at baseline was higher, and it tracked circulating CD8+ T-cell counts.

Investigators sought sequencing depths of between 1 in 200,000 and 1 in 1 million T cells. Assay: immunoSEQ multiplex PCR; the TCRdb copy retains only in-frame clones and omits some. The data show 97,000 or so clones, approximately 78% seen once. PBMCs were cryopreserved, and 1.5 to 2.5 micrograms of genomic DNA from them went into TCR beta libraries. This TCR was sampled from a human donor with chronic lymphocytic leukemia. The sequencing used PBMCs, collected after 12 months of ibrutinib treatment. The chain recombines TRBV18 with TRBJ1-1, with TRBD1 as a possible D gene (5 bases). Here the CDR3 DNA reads TGTGCCAGCTCACAATACGGACACAGTATGAACACTGAAGCTTTCTTT. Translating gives CASSQYGHSMNTEAFF.